The sequence of this T cell receptor (beta chain) was determined in a study of blood T cell repertoires in COVID-19 (TCRdb year 2020). As for the study more broadly: Samples covering the acute and convalescent phases of COVID-19 were provided by collaborators in the United States, Italy and Spain. The prospective study material was composed of cDNA or gDNA derived from T cells, B-cell-depleted T cells, or PBMCs. The dataset comprised deeply sampled blood TCRbeta repertoires from subjects exposed to, actively infected with, or recovered from COVID-19. A freely available public database, intended as a resource for researchers studying the immune response to SARS-CoV-2, is where the repertoires were released. The samples were drawn from the first 160 participants of the ongoing ImmuneRACE study and from over 950 subjects provided by 6 global collaborators. Nearly every sample came with metadata listing a de-identified subject ID, COVID-19 status, age in years and sex. Where available, HLA class I and class II types were taken from metadata supplied by the sample provider and were not determined by assay-based typing.

The immunoSEQ Assay, a bias-controlled multiplex PCR, was used to amplify TCRbeta CDR3 regions from genomic DNA. On the study's bioinformatics: The number of nucleated cells in each sample was estimated from the amplification of reference gene primers within the assay. To quantify the absolute abundance of each unique TCRbeta CDR3 rearrangement, sequence reads were collapsed and filtered. For each sample, productive Simpson clonality was calculated as the square root of Simpson's diversity index over productive rearrangements. The table comes from immuneACCESS by way of TCRdb, which keeps in-frame sequences with V and J called. Part of the clones is missing from these tables; in studies checked, under half for an unresolved V gene and the rest for unknown reasons. V, J and clone size derive from that table, while D and trimming were established from the DNA sequence. Recorded for this sample are 35,000 to 50,000 clones; approximately 88% of them occurred a single time. The ten largest make up approximately 15% of the sample.

The full study reports these points: Clinical and demographic metadata were provided uncurated, with the amount varying by source and participant.

Each collaborating institution followed its own protocols to collect whole blood in K2EDTA tubes. For TCRbeta analysis, collaborator samples were shipped as frozen whole blood, as isolated PBMCs, or as DNA extracted from either sample type. About this clone: Which antigen it targets is not known. Base qualities are not provided; no much larger clone lies one nucleotide away.

The junction shows trimming of 5 bases on V and 8 bases on J, and the gene matches do not reach 7 bases of it. Including cysteine and phenylalanine, the CDR3 has 13 amino acids. Only the CDR3 region is kept as DNA, spanning 39 bases read in frame from base 1. From the germline V gene (reference sequence), CDR1 is MNHEY and CDR2 is SMNVEV. This sequence originates from a man in his sixties with active COVID-19. The sequencing input was peripheral blood. The sequence joins TRBV27 to TRBJ1-2, with TRBD1 matching 8 junction bases. CDR3 loop: CASSTRTGWGYTF. DNA sequence: TGTGCCAGCAGTACCCGGACAGGGTGGGGCTACACCTTC.